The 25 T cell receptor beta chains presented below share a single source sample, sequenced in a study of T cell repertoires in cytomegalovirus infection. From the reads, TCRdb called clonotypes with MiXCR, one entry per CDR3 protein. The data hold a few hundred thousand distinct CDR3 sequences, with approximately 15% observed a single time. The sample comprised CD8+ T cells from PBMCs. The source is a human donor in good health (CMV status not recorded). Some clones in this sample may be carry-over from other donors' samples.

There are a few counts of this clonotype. The CDR3 DNA reads TGTGCCAGCAGCTTTATACGGCAGGGACCGGCCAATGAGCAGTTCTTC. It translates to CASSFIRQGPANEQFF. The chain links TRBV11-1 to TRBJ2-1; the D gene could be TRBD1 or TRBD2 (5 bases each). Germline CDR1 reads SGHAT; CDR2 reads FQDESV (reference sequence). The V end lost 3 bases, the J end lost 6 bases, and 18 bases lay between the germline ends. The CDR3 sequence is 16 residues long.

CDR3 in DNA: TGTGCCAGCTCACCATCCGGGACTAGCGGGGTAGCTGAGCAGTTCTTC. This encodes CASSPSGTSGVAEQFF. The chain combines TRBV18 with TRBJ2-1; the match to TRBD2 covers 13 bases. CDR1 and CDR2 from the germline V gene are KGHSH and LQKENI. This CDR3 has 16 residues. The V gene end was trimmed by 2 bases and the J gene end by 9 bases; junction bases not matched to a gene: 7.

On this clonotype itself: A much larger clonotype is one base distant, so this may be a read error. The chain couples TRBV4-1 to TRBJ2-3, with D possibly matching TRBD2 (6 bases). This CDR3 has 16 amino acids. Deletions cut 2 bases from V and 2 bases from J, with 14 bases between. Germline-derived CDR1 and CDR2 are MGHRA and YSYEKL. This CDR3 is CASSQTLAVPTDTQYF. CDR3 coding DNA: TGCGCCAGCAGCCAAACTTTAGCGGTTCCCACAGATACGCAGTATTTT.

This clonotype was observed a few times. CDR3 in DNA: TGTGCCAGCAGCGCCCGACAGGGGGAAACCTACAATGAGCAGTTCTTC. It is translated as CASSARQGETYNEQFF. The chain has TRBV9 and TRBJ2-1, with TRBD1 matching 9 bases. After removal of 3 bases from V and 2 bases from J, the junction contained 6 bases not matched to a gene. CDR1 and CDR2 (germline): SGDLS, YYNGEE. The CDR3 contains 16 residues.

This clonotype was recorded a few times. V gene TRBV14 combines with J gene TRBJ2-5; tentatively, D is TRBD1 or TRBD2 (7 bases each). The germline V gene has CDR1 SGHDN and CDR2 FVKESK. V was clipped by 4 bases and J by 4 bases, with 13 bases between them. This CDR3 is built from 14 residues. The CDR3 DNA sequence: TGTGCCAGCAGCCGGAGCAGGGGGGGAGAGACCCAGTACTTC. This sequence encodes CASSRSRGGETQYF.

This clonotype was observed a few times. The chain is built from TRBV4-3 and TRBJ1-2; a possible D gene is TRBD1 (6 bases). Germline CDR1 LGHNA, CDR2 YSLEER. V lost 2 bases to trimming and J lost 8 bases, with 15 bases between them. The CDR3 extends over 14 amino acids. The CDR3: CASSQNTGFRGYTF. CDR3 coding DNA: TGCGCCAGCAGCCAAAATACAGGGTTTCGCGGCTACACCTTC.

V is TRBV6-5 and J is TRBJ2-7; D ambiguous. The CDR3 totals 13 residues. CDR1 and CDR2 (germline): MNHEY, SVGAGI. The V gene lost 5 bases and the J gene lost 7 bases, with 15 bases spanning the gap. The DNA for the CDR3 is TGTGCCAGCAGTCCCAACGTCCAGTTGGAGCAGTACTTC. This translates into CASSPNVQLEQYF.

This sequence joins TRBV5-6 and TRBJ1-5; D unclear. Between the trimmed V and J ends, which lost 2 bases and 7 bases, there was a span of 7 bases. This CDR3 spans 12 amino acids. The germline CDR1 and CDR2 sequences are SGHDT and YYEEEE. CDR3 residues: CASSFGSQPQHF. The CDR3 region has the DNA TGTGCCAGCAGCTTTGGTTCCCAGCCCCAGCATTTT.

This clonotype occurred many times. CDR3 sequence reads: CASSFLSSGFTDTQYF. The CDR3 nucleotides read TGTGCCAGCAGTTTTCTGTCTAGCGGATTCACAGATACGCAGTATTTT. The chain uses TRBV28 and TRBJ2-3; 7 bases line up with TRBD2. The V gene's germline CDR1 is MDHEN and CDR2 SYDVKM. V trimming: 3 bases; J trimming: 2 bases; junction bases outside the gene matches: 8. CDR3 size: 16 residues.

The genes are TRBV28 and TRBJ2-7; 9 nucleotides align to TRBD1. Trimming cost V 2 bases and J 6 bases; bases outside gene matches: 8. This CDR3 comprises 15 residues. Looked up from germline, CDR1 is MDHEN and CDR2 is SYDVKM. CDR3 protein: CASSLRGQGSAEQYF. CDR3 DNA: TGTGCCAGCAGTTTAAGGGGACAGGGTTCTGCCGAGCAGTACTTC.

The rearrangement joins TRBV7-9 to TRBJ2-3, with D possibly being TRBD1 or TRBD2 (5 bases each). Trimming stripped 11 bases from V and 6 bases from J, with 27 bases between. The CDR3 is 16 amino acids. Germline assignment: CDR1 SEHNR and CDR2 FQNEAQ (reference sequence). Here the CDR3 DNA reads TGTGCCGGGGCACCGGGCCTTCAAAACTCGGGGGATACGCAGTATTTT. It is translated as CAGAPGLQNSGDTQYF.

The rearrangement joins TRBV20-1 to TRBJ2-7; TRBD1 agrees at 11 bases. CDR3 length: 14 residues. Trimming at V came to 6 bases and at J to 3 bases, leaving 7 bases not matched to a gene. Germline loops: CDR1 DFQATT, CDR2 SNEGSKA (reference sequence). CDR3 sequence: CSAPGQGVSYEQYF. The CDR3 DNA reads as TGCAGTGCCCCGGGACAGGGGGTAAGCTACGAGCAGTACTTC.

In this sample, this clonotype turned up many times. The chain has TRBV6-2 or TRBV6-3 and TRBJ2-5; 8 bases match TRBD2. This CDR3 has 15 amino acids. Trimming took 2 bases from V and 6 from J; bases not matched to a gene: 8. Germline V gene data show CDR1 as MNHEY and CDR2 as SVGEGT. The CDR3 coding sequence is TGTGCCAGCAGTTACACCGGGGGGGCCTCTCAGACCCAGTACTTC. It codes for CASSYTGGASQTQYF.

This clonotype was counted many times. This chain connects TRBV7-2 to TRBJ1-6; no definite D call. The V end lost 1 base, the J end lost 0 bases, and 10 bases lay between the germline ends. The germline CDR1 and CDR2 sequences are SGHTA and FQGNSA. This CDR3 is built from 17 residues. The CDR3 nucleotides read TGTGCCAGCAGCTTAGACCTCGCTAGCTCCTATAATTCACCCCTCCACTTT. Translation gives CASSLDLASSYNSPLHF.

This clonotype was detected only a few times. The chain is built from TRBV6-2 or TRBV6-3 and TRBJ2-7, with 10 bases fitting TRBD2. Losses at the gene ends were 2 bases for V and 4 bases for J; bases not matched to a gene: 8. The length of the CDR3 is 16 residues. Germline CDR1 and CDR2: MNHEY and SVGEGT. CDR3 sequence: CASSYPSGLAEYEQYF. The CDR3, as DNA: TGTGCCAGCAGTTACCCATCCGGACTAGCGGAGTACGAGCAGTACTTC.

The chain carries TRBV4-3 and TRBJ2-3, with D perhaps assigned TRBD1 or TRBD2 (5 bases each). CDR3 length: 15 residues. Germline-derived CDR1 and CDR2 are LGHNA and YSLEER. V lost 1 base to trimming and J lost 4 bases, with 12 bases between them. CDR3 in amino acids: CASSQGGSRADTQYF. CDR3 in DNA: TGCGCCAGCAGCCAAGGGGGGAGTCGGGCAGATACGCAGTATTTT.

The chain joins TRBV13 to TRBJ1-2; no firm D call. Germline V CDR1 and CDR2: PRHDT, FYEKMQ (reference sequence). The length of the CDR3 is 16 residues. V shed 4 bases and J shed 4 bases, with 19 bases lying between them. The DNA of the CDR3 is TGTGCCAGCAGCTCCTCTTCCTTGGAGAAACTCTATGGCTACACCTTC. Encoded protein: CASSSSSLEKLYGYTF.

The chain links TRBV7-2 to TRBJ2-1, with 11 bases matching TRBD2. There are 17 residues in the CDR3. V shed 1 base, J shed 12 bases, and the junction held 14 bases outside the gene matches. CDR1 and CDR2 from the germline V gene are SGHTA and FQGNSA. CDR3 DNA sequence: TGTGCCAGCAGCTTAGGGCCCCATAGCGGGGGGGCGGGGGGGCAGTTCTTC. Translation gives CASSLGPHSGGAGGQFF.

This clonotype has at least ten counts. The CDR3 nucleotides are TGTGCCAGCAGTTTTTACGGGGGGGCAGTTTGGGATACGCAGTATTTT. It yields the protein CASSFYGGAVWDTQYF. The chain combines TRBV28 with TRBJ2-3, with 8 bases fitting TRBD2. Germline CDR1 reads MDHEN; CDR2 reads SYDVKM. The CDR3 consists of 16 residues. Germline trimming cut 3 bases from V and 6 bases from J; bases unmatched to any gene: 11. The whole variable domain, filled in from reference TRBV28 and TRBJ2-3, reads DVKVTQSSRYLVKRTGEKVFLECVQDMDHENMFWYRQDPGLGLRLIYFSYDVKMKEKGDIPEGYSVSREKKERFSLILESASTNQTSMYLCASSFYGGAVWDTQYFGPGTRLTVL.

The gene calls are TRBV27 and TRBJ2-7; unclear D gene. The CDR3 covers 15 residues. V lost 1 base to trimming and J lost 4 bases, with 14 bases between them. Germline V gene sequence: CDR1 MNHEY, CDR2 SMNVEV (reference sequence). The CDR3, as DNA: TGTGCCAGCAGTTTATTCAAGGGTCCCAGTTACGAGCAGTACTTC. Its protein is CASSLFKGPSYEQYF.

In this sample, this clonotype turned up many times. CDR3 nucleotides: TGTGCCAGCCTCTCCGACCGTTACGAGCAGTACTTC. This encodes CASLSDRYEQYF. V is TRBV25-1 and J is TRBJ2-7, with D uncertain. V lost 8 bases, J lost 4 bases, and 12 bases lay in between. The CDR3 is 12 residues long. Germline V gene sequence: CDR1 MGHDK, CDR2 SYGVNS.

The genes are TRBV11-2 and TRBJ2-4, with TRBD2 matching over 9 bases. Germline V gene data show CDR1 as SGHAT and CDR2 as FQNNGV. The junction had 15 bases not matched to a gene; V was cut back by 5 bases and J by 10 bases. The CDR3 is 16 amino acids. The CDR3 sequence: CASSPAGGRGLGIQYF. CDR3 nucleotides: TGTGCCAGCAGCCCAGCGGGGGGCCGGGGATTAGGGATTCAGTACTTC.

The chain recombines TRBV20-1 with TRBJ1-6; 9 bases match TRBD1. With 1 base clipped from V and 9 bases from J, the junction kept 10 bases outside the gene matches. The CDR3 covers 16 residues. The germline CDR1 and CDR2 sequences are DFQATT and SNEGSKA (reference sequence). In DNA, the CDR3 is TGCAGTGCTAGAGTTCCCAGGGGGACAGGGAGTTCACCCCTCCACTTT. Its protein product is CSARVPRGTGSSPLHF.

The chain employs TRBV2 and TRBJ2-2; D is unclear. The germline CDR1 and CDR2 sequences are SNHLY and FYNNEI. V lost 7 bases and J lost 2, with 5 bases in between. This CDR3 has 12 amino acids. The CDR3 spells CASILNTGELFF. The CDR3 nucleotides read TGTGCCAGCATCCTCAACACCGGGGAGCTGTTTTTT.

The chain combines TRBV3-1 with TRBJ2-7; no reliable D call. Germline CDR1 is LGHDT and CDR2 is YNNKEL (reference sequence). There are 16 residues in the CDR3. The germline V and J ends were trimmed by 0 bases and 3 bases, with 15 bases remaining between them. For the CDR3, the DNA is TGTGCCAGCAGCCAAGACTTCGCTTTGGGCGTCTACGAGCAGTACTTC. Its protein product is CASSQDFALGVYEQYF.